The clone carrying this TCR beta chain occurred many times. V lost 0 bases and J lost 13, with 7 bases in between. There are 12 residues in the CDR3. This specimen belongs to a study of T cells of healthy individuals. TCRdb itself ran the 5' RACE reads through MiXCR, one entry per CDR3 protein. The sample carries roughly 76,000 distinct CDR3 sequences, roughly 5% recorded once. The chain combines TRBV12-3 or TRBV12-4 with TRBJ1-6; D gene unclear. The sequence derives from a female donor in good health. The CDR3 loop is CASSLANAPLHF. The CDR3 DNA reads as TGTGCCAGCAGTTTAGCAAATGCGCCCCTCCACTTT.